The 3 T cell receptor beta chains in this list originate from one sample, sequenced in a study of blood T cell repertoires in COVID-19. TCRdb's table, derived via immunoSEQ multiplex PCR, lists solely in-frame clones and lacks some. The sample records roughly 100,000 clones, roughly 80% being singletons. Sequenced material: peripheral blood. The receptors come from a woman older than 75 with active or convalescent COVID-19.

The gene calls are TRBV4-1 and TRBJ1-5; maybe TRBD1 (6 bases). Germline CDR1 and CDR2: MGHRA and YSYEKL. V was shortened by 4 bases and J by 1 base, with 11 bases between the two germline ends. CDR3 size: 15 residues. The CDR3 region has the DNA TGCGCCAGCAGCCGGGACACGCAGAGCAATCAGCCCCAGCATTTT. Amino acids: CASSRDTQSNQPQHF.

The chain employs TRBV30 and TRBJ1-4; no definite D call. The CDR3 is 16 residues long. CDR1 GTSNPN and CDR2 SVGIG come from the germline V gene (reference sequence). Trimming stripped 3 bases from V and 2 bases from J, with 16 bases between. For the CDR3, the DNA is TGTGCCTGGAGCGCTCTACATTCCGGGACTAATGAAAAACTGTTTTTT. Its protein is CAWSALHSGTNEKLFF.

The chain is built from TRBV7-8 and TRBJ1-2; no reliable D call. Trimming cost V 5 bases and J 8 bases, with 12 bases left between them. The CDR3 spans 12 residues. The germline CDR1 and CDR2 sequences are SGHVS and FQNEAQ. The CDR3 is CASSDDRGGYTF. The DNA of the CDR3 is TGTGCCAGCAGCGACGATCGAGGGGGCTACACCTTC.